The next 13 T cell receptor beta chains were all read from a single sample in a study of T cells in Graves' hyperthyroidism and ophthalmopathy. RNA transcripts provided the source from which TCR beta CDR3 regions were amplified. A set of HTBI primers served as the primers for a first-round RT-PCR of the TCR CDR3. TCRdb itself ran the multiplex PCR reads through MiXCR, one entry per CDR3 protein. The sample has about 360,000 distinct CDR3 sequences; 19% are singletons. Sequencing was carried out using blood. The receptors here all came from a woman younger than 30 with Graves' hyperthyroidism.

This clonotype was detected ten times or more. The V and J genes are TRBV7-2 and TRBJ2-7; D is perhaps TRBD1 or TRBD2 (5 bases each). The V and J ends lost 6 bases and 7 bases respectively, with 10 bases between them. The CDR3 spans 11 residues. Germline-derived CDR1 and CDR2 are SGHTA and FQGNSA. The CDR3 is CASSPEGEQYF. In DNA, the CDR3 is TGTGCCAGCAGTCCCGAGGGGGAGCAGTACTTC.

This clonotype was seen many times. This chain connects TRBV7-8 to TRBJ2-5; D tentatively reads TRBD1 or TRBD2 (5 bases each). Germline CDR1 and CDR2: SGHVS and FQNEAQ. The CDR3 has 15 amino acids. Deletions cut 1 base from V and 5 bases from J, with 14 bases between. The CDR3 sequence: CASSLVFWGGETQYF. CDR3 coding DNA: TGTGCCAGCAGCTTAGTGTTTTGGGGCGGGGAGACCCAGTACTTC.

The chain has TRBV7-8 and TRBJ2-7; D is ambiguous. From germline, CDR1 is SGHVS and CDR2 FQNEAQ. This CDR3 has 15 amino acids. V was shortened by 0 bases and J by 3 bases, with 12 bases between the two germline ends. CDR3 nucleotide sequence: TGTGCCAGCAGCTTAGCATACGGCGGCAACTACGAGCAGTACTTC. Protein product: CASSLAYGGNYEQYF.

This clonotype turned up a few times. The chain has TRBV7-8 and TRBJ1-1; the D is unclear. V lost 1 base, J lost 4 bases, and 19 bases lay in between. The CDR3 length is 17 residues. The germline CDR1 and CDR2 sequences are SGHVS and FQNEAQ. CDR3 sequence: CASSLGLVVLRGTEAFF. The CDR3 region has the DNA TGTGCCAGCAGCTTAGGGCTCGTGGTCCTACGGGGCACTGAAGCTTTCTTT. Full variable domain (remainder filled in from reference TRBV7-8 and TRBJ1-1): GAGVSQSPRYKVAKRGQDVALRCDPISGHVSLFWYQQALGQGPEFLTYFQNEAQLDKSGLPSDRFFAERPEGSVSTLKIQRTQQEDSAVYLCASSLGLVVLRGTEAFFGQGTRLTVV.

This clonotype has at least ten counts. The V call is TRBV5-1, the J call TRBJ1-5; no clear D gene. V dropped 0 bases and J dropped 11 bases, with 12 bases sitting between them. Germline loops: CDR1 SGHRS, CDR2 YFSETQ. The CDR3 has 13 amino acids. The CDR3 DNA reads as TGCGCCAGCAGCTTGGCCGGGCAATCGGCCCAGCATTTT. It yields the protein CASSLAGQSAQHF.

A few counts support this clonotype. This may be a read error, as it is one base from a much larger clone. V usage is TRBV12-3 or TRBV12-4 and J usage is TRBJ1-3; no firm D call. The length of the CDR3 is 13 residues. This chain's CDR3 is CASSLDRGSTIYF. The CDR3 DNA reads as TGTGCCAGCAGTTTAGATCGGGGAAGCACCATATATTTT.

This clonotype has more than one count but fewer than ten. This rearrangement joins TRBV3-1 to TRBJ1-1; weak D call: TRBD1 (5 bases). The V gene lost 8 bases and the J gene lost 4 bases, with 14 bases spanning the gap. This CDR3 has 13 residues. Germline CDR1 and CDR2: LGHDT and YNNKEL (reference sequence). The CDR3 DNA reads TGTGCCAGCCGGGCCTCGGGGGGCACTGAAGCTTTCTTT. This codes for CASRASGGTEAFF.

Ten or more counts support this clonotype. V is TRBV6-1 and J is TRBJ1-5, with 7 bases lining up with TRBD1. J was trimmed by 0 bases and V by 3 bases; bases with no gene match: 5. The germline gives CDR1 MNHNS, CDR2 SASEGT. This CDR3 contains 16 residues. Here the CDR3 reads CASSERGLYSNQPQHF. The DNA for the CDR3 is TGTGCCAGCAGTGAGAGGGGGCTTTATAGCAATCAGCCCCAGCATTTT.

On this clonotype: One base away lies a much larger clone, so this may be a sequencing read error. This CDR3 fails to terminate in the conserved phenylalanine or tryptophan, so it likely reflects a read error. This chain uses TRBV6-2 or TRBV6-3 with TRBJ2-5, with D possibly matching TRBD2 (6 bases). V was pared by 4 bases and J by 5 bases, with 14 bases between. CDR3 length: 14 residues. The germline CDR1 and CDR2 sequences are MNHEY and SVGEGT. The CDR3 reads CASSSGEYIETQYI. The DNA of the CDR3 is TGTGCCAGCAGTTCGGGGGAGTACATTGAGACCCAGTACATC.

This clonotype was recorded many times. V is TRBV27 and J is TRBJ2-7; 9 bases map to TRBD2. The CDR3 is 15 amino acids. Germline V lookup: CDR1 MNHEY, CDR2 SMNVEV (reference sequence). V trimming: 5 bases; J trimming: 7 bases; junction bases outside the gene matches: 12. The CDR3 sequence is CASSKLPAGGREQYF. As DNA, the CDR3 is TGTGCCAGCAGTAAACTCCCCGCGGGAGGGCGGGAGCAGTACTTC.

The chain links TRBV7-8 to TRBJ2-7; 9 bases map to TRBD2. This CDR3 is built from 17 residues. Germline lookup yields CDR1 SGHVS and CDR2 FQNEAQ. The J segment lost 4 bases and the V segment lost 0 bases, leaving 10 bases of the junction unmatched. CDR3 protein: CASSLAWRGGIRYEQYF. DNA of the CDR3: TGTGCCAGCAGCTTAGCGTGGCGGGGGGGCATAAGGTACGAGCAGTACTTC.

This clonotype was counted ten times or more. The gene calls are TRBV24-1 and TRBJ2-7; 8 bases are shared with TRBD1. The CDR3 has 14 residues. Unmatched junction bases numbered 9, after V lost 11 bases and J lost 1 base. CDR1 and CDR2 from the germline V gene are KGHDR and SFDVKD. The CDR3 here is CASYTRQGSYEQYF. The CDR3 DNA sequence: TGTGCCAGCTATACCCGACAGGGGTCCTACGAGCAGTACTTC.

This clonotype was counted many times. This chain connects TRBV12-3 or TRBV12-4 to TRBJ1-6; D remains unclear. This CDR3 comprises 13 residues. Trimming took 4 bases from V and 10 from J, leaving 11 bases between them. The CDR3 coding sequence is TGTGCCAGCAGTTCCGGGATGTTCTCACCCCTCCACTTT. Translation gives CASSSGMFSPLHF.